These 28 T cell receptor beta chains were sequenced from one sample in a study of blood T cell repertoires in COVID-19. The method was immunoSEQ multiplex PCR; TCRdb's version includes in-frame clones alone and lacks a portion of them. The table shows approximately 280,000 clones, with approximately 86% occurring only once. Sequenced input: peripheral blood. The receptors here all came from a woman under 40 who had recovered from COVID-19.

The CDR3 DNA follows: TGTGCCACCAGCGATCGGGTGGGAAAACTGTTTTTT. Residues: CATSDRVGKLFF. V usage is TRBV24-1 and J usage is TRBJ1-4; D uncertain. Germline V gives CDR1 KGHDR, CDR2 SFDVKD. Trimming removed 7 bases at V and 10 bases at J, with 12 bases between. The CDR3 contains 12 residues.

The gene calls are TRBV27 and TRBJ2-7, with a tentative D call TRBD1 (5 bases). With 5 bases removed from V and 3 bases from J, the gap between germline ends came to 14 bases. The V gene's germline CDR1 is MNHEY and CDR2 SMNVEV (reference sequence). The CDR3 contains 14 residues. The CDR3 nucleotides read TGTGCCAGCAGTCCGTATGACGACAGCTACGAGCAGTACTTC. Protein product: CASSPYDDSYEQYF.

V is TRBV5-1 and J is TRBJ1-1; weak D call: TRBD1 (5 bases). V shed 0 bases and J shed 3 bases, with 9 bases lying between them. CDR3 size: 14 residues. Germline-derived CDR1 and CDR2 are SGHRS and YFSETQ. The CDR3 DNA reads as TGCGCCAGCAGCTTGGGACGGGGGGACACTGAAGCTTTCTTT. This codes for CASSLGRGDTEAFF.

The rearrangement uses TRBV4-3 and TRBJ2-7; maybe TRBD1 (8 bases). V lost 4 bases, J lost 3 bases, and 16 bases lay in between. CDR3 length: 15 amino acids. CDR1 is LGHNA and CDR2 is YSLEER in the germline V gene. CDR3: CASSPRAGQVYEQYF. Here the CDR3 DNA reads TGCGCCAGCAGCCCCAGAGCGGGACAGGTCTACGAGCAGTACTTC.

The chain links TRBV6-6 to TRBJ2-2, with 8 bases identical to TRBD2. Germline lookup yields CDR1 MNHNY and CDR2 SVGAGI (reference sequence). Trimming at V came to 10 bases and at J to 5 bases, leaving 6 bases not matched to a gene. CDR3 length: 13 residues. Written as DNA, the CDR3 is TGTGCCACCGGGACTAGTAGGACCGGGGAGCTGTTTTTT. Translating it yields CATGTSRTGELFF.

This clone has just one count. V usage is TRBV6-5 and J usage is TRBJ1-2, with D maybe TRBD1 (6 bases). Trimming took off 7 bases at V and 8 bases at J, with 11 bases between the two ends. Germline loops: CDR1 MNHEY, CDR2 SVGAGI. The CDR3 runs to 11 residues. CDR3 loop: CASTKGQGYTF. The CDR3 coding sequence is TGTGCCAGCACCAAGGGACAAGGCTACACCTTC.

The chain joins TRBV27 to TRBJ2-1; 10 positions agree with TRBD2. J was trimmed by 10 bases and V by 0 bases; bases with no gene match: 12. The germline V gene encodes CDR1 MNHEY and CDR2 SMNVEV (reference sequence). The CDR3 is 17 residues long. The CDR3 DNA reads TGTGCCAGCAGTTTATCGCGCTCGGCTAGCGGGAGAGGGGAGCAGTTCTTC. Translation: CASSLSRSASGRGEQFF.

This sequence joins TRBV12-3 or TRBV12-4 and TRBJ2-2, with 7 bases matching TRBD1. The CDR3 totals 13 residues. Trimming at V came to 6 bases and at J to 10 bases, leaving 8 bases not matched to a gene. The CDR3 region is CASRLQGMEELFF. CDR3 in DNA: TGTGCCAGCAGATTACAGGGGATGGAGGAGCTGTTTTTT.

The chain employs TRBV14 and TRBJ2-1, with 8 positions matching TRBD1. Trimming took 8 bases from V and 10 from J; bases not matched to a gene: 4. The germline CDR1 and CDR2 sequences are SGHDN and FVKESK. The CDR3 contains 11 residues. CDR3 sequence reads: CASEGTGEQFF. In DNA form, the CDR3 reads TGTGCCAGCGAGGGGACAGGAGAGCAGTTCTTC. The full variable domain, rest sourced from reference TRBV14 and TRBJ2-1, is EAGVTQFPSHSVIEKGQTVTLRCDPISGHDNLYWYRRVMGKEIKFLLHFVKESKQDESGMPNNRFLAERTGGTYSTLKVQPAELEDSGVYFCASEGTGEQFFGPGTRLTVL.

The rearrangement uses TRBV10-3 and TRBJ2-7, with 10 bases lining up with TRBD1. Germline trimming cut 3 bases from V and 7 bases from J; bases unmatched to any gene: 12. The CDR3 spans 16 residues. CDR1 and CDR2 (germline): ENHRY, SYGVKD. CDR3 sequence: CAISDSPGDRGREQYF. The CDR3 DNA is TGTGCCATCAGTGACTCCCCCGGGGACAGGGGCCGTGAGCAGTACTTC.

This clone occurred once. V is TRBV5-8 and J is TRBJ2-1, with 9 bases identical to TRBD2. Germline V gives CDR1 SGHTS, CDR2 YDEGEE. This CDR3 is 12 amino acids long. Trimming removed 4 bases from V and 12 bases from J; junction bases left unmatched: 5. The CDR3 sequence is CASSRMTSGQFF. The CDR3 region has the DNA TGTGCCAGCAGCCGCATGACTAGCGGGCAGTTCTTC.

The count of this clone is one. The chain links TRBV6-5 to TRBJ2-1; 10 nucleotides match TRBD2. V was clipped by 5 bases and J by 4 bases; unmatched bases: 5. Looked up from germline, CDR1 is MNHEY and CDR2 is SVGAGI. The CDR3 is made up of 15 amino acids. The CDR3 protein is CASSKLAGKYNEQFF. The CDR3 DNA is TGTGCCAGCAGTAAACTAGCGGGGAAGTACAATGAGCAGTTCTTC.

The sample holds one count of this clone. J is TRBJ1-6 and V is TRBV5-1; D may be TRBD1 (6 bases). The CDR3 is 15 residues long. The ends were cut back, 2 bases at V and 8 bases at J, with 14 bases in the middle. The germline CDR1 and CDR2 sequences are SGHRS and YFSETQ. CDR3 DNA sequence: TGCGCCAGCAGCTTCGGTCGCGGGGGCGATTCACCCCTCCACTTT. Residues: CASSFGRGGDSPLHF.

CDR3 DNA sequence: TGTGCCAGCTCTCAATTCGGGACTAGAGCCCTAGAGACCCAGTACTTC. Translating gives CASSQFGTRALETQYF. This chain uses TRBV18 with TRBJ2-5; 8 bases map to TRBD2. CDR1 is KGHSH, CDR2 LQKENI, per germline. This CDR3 region has 16 residues. Trimming removed 6 bases from V and 4 bases from J; junction bases left unmatched: 13.

In its sample, this clone was seen a few times. The V call is TRBV9, the J call TRBJ2-7; 8 positions match TRBD1. The CDR3 spans 15 residues. Germline V gene data show CDR1 as SGDLS and CDR2 as YYNGEE. Losses at the gene ends were 0 bases for V and 2 bases for J; bases not matched to a gene: 4. The CDR3 loop is CASSVAQGAAYEQYF. The DNA for the CDR3 is TGTGCCAGCAGCGTAGCTCAGGGGGCGGCCTACGAGCAGTACTTC.

J is TRBJ2-2 and V is TRBV21-1; the table's D call, TRBD1, has no DNA check behind it. TRBV21-1 is a known pseudogene. This CDR3 comprises 18 residues. The CDR3 spells CASSSHVVWQGSTGELFF. As DNA, the CDR3 is TGTGCCAGCAGCTCCCATGTGGTATGGCAGGGGTCCACCGGGGAGCTGTTTTTT.

This clone was detected only a few times. The J gene is TRBJ1-6, the V gene TRBV4-1; 8 nucleotides match TRBD1. The CDR3 extends over 15 amino acids. The junction had 8 bases not matched to a gene; V was cut back by 4 bases and J by 9 bases. Germline V CDR1 and CDR2: MGHRA, YSYEKL. As DNA, the CDR3 is TGCGCCAGCAGCCTCGCCACTACAGGGGGTTCACCCCTCCACTTT. Translated: CASSLATTGGSPLHF.

This chain links TRBV11-2 with TRBJ2-1; 12 bases are a match to TRBD2. Trimming took 5 bases from V and 2 from J; bases not matched to a gene: 1. The CDR3 runs to 15 residues. Germline V gene sequence: CDR1 SGHAT, CDR2 FQNNGV. The DNA of the CDR3 is TGTGCCAGCAGCCGACTAGCGGGGGCCTACAATGAGCAGTTCTTC. Its protein product is CASSRLAGAYNEQFF.

This chain uses TRBV11-2 with TRBJ1-2; 7 bases line up with TRBD1. This CDR3 is 13 amino acids long. Germline values: CDR1 SGHAT, CDR2 FQNNGV. The V gene end was trimmed by 2 bases and the J gene end by 5 bases; junction bases not matched to a gene: 2. In DNA, the CDR3 is TGTGCCAGCAGCTTACCGACAGGGTATGGCTACACCTTC. Translation: CASSLPTGYGYTF.

V gene TRBV7-2 combines with J gene TRBJ1-2; D possibly corresponds to TRBD1 (6 bases). The V and J ends lost 1 base and 0 bases respectively, with 9 bases between them. CDR1 is SGHTA, CDR2 FQGNSA, per germline. The CDR3 consists of 15 residues. Here the CDR3 reads CASSLVPGANYGYTF. Here the CDR3 DNA reads TGTGCCAGCAGCTTAGTTCCAGGGGCTAACTATGGCTACACCTTC.

The genes are TRBV4-3 and TRBJ2-2; a weak D match, TRBD2 (5 bases). Germline-derived CDR1 and CDR2 are LGHNA and YSLEER. Trimming cost V 1 base and J 4 bases, with 7 bases left between them. This CDR3 comprises 14 residues. The CDR3 coding sequence is TGCGCCAGCAGCCAAGGCGAGGGCACCGGGGAGCTGTTTTTT. Residues: CASSQGEGTGELFF.

This clone was seen once. The chain employs TRBV10-3 and TRBJ2-2; 9 nucleotides match TRBD1. Unmatched junction bases numbered 1, after V lost 5 bases and J lost 3 bases. This CDR3 contains 14 residues. From germline, CDR1 is ENHRY and CDR2 SYGVKD. CDR3 sequence reads: CAISRDRDTGELFF. CDR3 DNA: TGTGCCATCAGTCGGGACAGGGACACCGGGGAGCTGTTTTTT.

This clone was counted between two and nine times. The chain combines TRBV4-2 with TRBJ2-2; the match to TRBD2 covers 9 bases. This CDR3 spans 16 amino acids. From germline, CDR1 is LGHNA and CDR2 YNFKEQ. Trimming at V came to 0 bases and at J to 5 bases, leaving 4 bases not matched to a gene. In nucleotides, the CDR3 is TGTGCCAGCAGCCAAGAATTAGCGGGAGAGACCGGGGAGCTGTTTTTT. Protein product: CASSQELAGETGELFF.

The rearrangement joins TRBV12-3 or TRBV12-4 to TRBJ2-5; 8 bases are a match to TRBD1. J lost 5 bases, V lost 5 bases, and 4 bases had no gene match. The CDR3 totals 13 residues. The CDR3 nucleotides are TGTGCCAGCAGTCCGACAGGGGCGGAGACCCAGTACTTC. It is translated as CASSPTGAETQYF.

The chain links TRBV3-1 (or the pseudogene TRBV3-2) to TRBJ1-2; possible D gene TRBD1, 5 bases. The germline gives CDR1 LGHDT, CDR2 YNNKEL (reference sequence). Trimming pared 4 bases from V and 3 bases from J, leaving 18 bases between. This CDR3 is 16 amino acids long. This CDR3 reads CASSREGLGGYYGYTF. The CDR3 nucleotides read TGTGCCAGCAGCCGGGAGGGGTTAGGCGGGTACTATGGCTACACCTTC.

The V and J genes are TRBV5-4 and TRBJ2-7, with 10 bases identical to TRBD2. The germline V gene encodes CDR1 SGHNT and CDR2 YYREEE (reference sequence). This CDR3 has 16 amino acids. Trimming cost V 4 bases and J 3 bases; bases outside gene matches: 10. This CDR3 is CASSPATSGDLYEQYF. DNA for the CDR3: TGTGCCAGCAGCCCCGCTACTAGCGGGGACCTCTACGAGCAGTACTTC.

The V and J genes are TRBV6-2 or TRBV6-3 and TRBJ1-2; D not certain. Germline assignment: CDR1 MNHEY and CDR2 SVGEGT. This CDR3 has 16 amino acids. Deletions cut 6 bases from V and 2 bases from J, with 19 bases between. The CDR3 is CASSRPKEVKNYGYTF. CDR3 DNA: TGTGCCAGCAGCCGTCCTAAGGAGGTGAAAAACTATGGCTACACCTTC.

This chain connects TRBV12-3 or TRBV12-4 to TRBJ2-7; 7 bases line up with TRBD1. CDR3 length equals 12 residues. Trimming cost V 8 bases and J 3 bases; bases outside gene matches: 4. CDR3 in DNA: TGTGCCAGCCAGGGGGAAGACTACGAGCAGTACTTC. Translation: CASQGEDYEQYF.